The clone carrying this TCR beta chain was observed a handful of times. Its matching antigen is unknown. Other DNA sequences in this specimen translate into the identical CDR3. The record originates from a study of beta chain features in type 1 diabetes. Study-wide points: Shortening that was moderate but significant affected the TCRB CDR3s of Type 1 diabetes patients in all four CD4+ subsets.

The CDR3 has 14 amino acids. Germline V gives CDR1 SQVTM, CDR2 ANQGSEA. V gave up 6 bases and J gave up 3 bases; unmatched junction bases: 3. Of the isolated RNA, all was reverse transcribed, and so the sequenced material was expressed TCRB transcripts. Data came from immunoSEQ multiplex PCR; TCRdb stores just in-frame clones and leaves some out. The sample yields more than 250,000 clones, around 22% seen once. The clonotype originates from a young woman with type 1 diabetes. This chain joins TRBV29-1 and TRBJ2-3; TRBD2 agrees at 13 bases. What was sequenced was naive CD4+ T cells from blood. The CDR3 nucleotides read TGCAGCGTCGGGACTAGCGGGACAACAGATACGCAGTATTTT. Protein: CSVGTSGTTDTQYF.